A single sample gave rise to the 9 T cell receptor beta chains below, sequenced in a study of cytomegalovirus exposure and HLA in healthy donors. This PCR relied on a set of 60 Vbeta primers and 13 Jbeta primers. The assay was immunoSEQ multiplex PCR, and TCRdb's table has in-frame clones only and misses some. The sample lists about 180,000 clones, 82% occurring once. The sample was PBMCs. Every receptor here comes from a man aged 40-49 years in good health and CMV-seronegative.

The V gene is TRBV30, the J gene TRBJ2-2; 10 bases are shared with TRBD2. CDR1 and CDR2 from the germline V gene are GTSNPN and SVGIG (reference sequence). The trim removed 0 bases at V and 7 bases at J, leaving 11 bases unmatched. The length of the CDR3 is 17 residues. The CDR3 DNA is TGTGCCTGGAGTGTATCTAGCGGGGGCCCCTTGGGCGGGGAGCTGTTTTTT. Protein: CAWSVSSGGPLGGELFF.

The V and J genes are TRBV4-3 and TRBJ2-5; 11 bases line up with TRBD2. From germline, CDR1 is LGHNA and CDR2 YSLEER. V was pared by 1 base and J by 2 bases, with 6 bases of the junction left unmatched. CDR3 length equals 17 residues. The CDR3 region is CASSQGTSGGLQETQYF. Written as DNA, the CDR3 is TGCGCCAGCAGCCAAGGTACTAGCGGGGGATTACAAGAGACCCAGTACTTC.

V and J are TRBV6-1 and TRBJ1-5; 7 bases match TRBD1. V shed 1 base, J shed 2 bases, and the junction held 2 bases outside the gene matches. CDR1 is MNHNS, CDR2 SASEGT, per germline. This CDR3 has 15 residues. CDR3 coding DNA: TGTGCCAGCAGTGAAGGTACAGGGGGCAATCAGCCCCAGCATTTT. Translated, it gives CASSEGTGGNQPQHF.

This clone appeared a few times. The chain employs TRBV28 and TRBJ2-1, with 7 bases lining up with TRBD2. V lost 1 base to trimming and J lost 2 bases; unmatched junction nucleotides: 5. Germline V gives CDR1 MDHEN, CDR2 SYDVKM. There are 16 residues in the CDR3. The CDR3 protein is CASSLFLAGAYNEQFF. The CDR3 DNA is TGTGCCAGCAGTTTATTTTTGGCGGGGGCCTACAATGAGCAGTTCTTC.

The chain recombines TRBV18 with TRBJ2-3; the match to TRBD1 covers 7 bases. The CDR3 covers 13 residues. Unmatched junction bases numbered 1, after V lost 6 bases and J lost 1 base. Per the germline V gene, CDR1 is KGHSH and CDR2 is LQKENI. CDR3 nucleotide sequence: TGTGCCAGCTCTACAGGGGGCACAGATACGCAGTATTTT. Protein: CASSTGGTDTQYF.

Comment on this clone: The junction does not match germline at one end; this may be a read error. The chain carries TRBV7-9 and TRBJ1-3, with no clear D. Per the germline V gene, CDR1 is SEHNR and CDR2 is FQNEAQ (reference sequence). The CDR3 loop spans 12 amino acids. This CDR3 is CSSSFSGNTIYF. Written as DNA, the CDR3 is TGTTCCAGCAGTTTCAGTGGAAACACCATATATTTT.

J is TRBJ2-1 and V is TRBV7-3, with 8 bases fitting TRBD1. The V segment lost 4 bases and the J segment 12 bases; nucleotides outside the gene matches: 5. CDR1 and CDR2 (germline): SGHTA, FQGTGA. The CDR3 is made up of 12 amino acids. The CDR3 bases are TGTGCCAGCAGCTCAGGGGGCCTCGGGCAGTTCTTC. It is translated as CASSSGGLGQFF.

This clone was seen a single time. This chain links TRBV7-9 with TRBJ2-7, with 10 bases identical to TRBD1. V shed 4 bases and J 4 bases; nucleotides not matched to a gene: 1. The CDR3 runs 13 residues. Germline assignment: CDR1 SEHNR and CDR2 FQNEAQ (reference sequence). This CDR3 is CASSSDRGYEQYF. CDR3 nucleotide sequence: TGTGCCAGCAGCTCGGACAGGGGGTACGAGCAGTACTTC.

As for this clone: At the DNA level, this CDR3 is encoded by other sequences in the same sample as well. The rearrangement uses TRBV18 and TRBJ2-3; D gene unclear. Germline values: CDR1 KGHSH, CDR2 LQKENI. V dropped 1 base and J dropped 3 bases, with 5 bases sitting between them. CDR3 length: 13 residues. DNA for the CDR3: TGTGCCAGCTCACCACGGCGGACAGATACGCAGTATTTT. This translates into CASSPRRTDTQYF.